These T cell receptor beta chains were read from a single sample in a study of T cell responses to AZD1222 COVID-19 vaccine. Some clones are missing from TCRdb's copy, which holds only in-frame ones; the method was immunoSEQ multiplex PCR. In the table there are fewer than 120,000 clones, 85% to 95% of which are singletons. Here the sequenced sample was peripheral blood, taken 28 days after the second AZD1222 dose. The receptors derive from an adult who received the AZD1222 COVID-19 vaccine. CDR3s include the opening cysteine and the closing phenylalanine or tryptophan. A D gene is named only where the DNA matches it firmly. Clone size is not always given. Where it is, it says once, few, many or a class for expanded clones.

clone_size	v_call	d_call	j_call	cdr3_aa	cdr3_nt
.	TRBV4-2	.	TRBJ1-1	CASSHPGGENTEAFF	TGTGCCAGCAGCCACCCGGGAGGGGAGAACACTGAAGCTTTCTTT
.	TRBV5-6	.	TRBJ1-1	CASSFRYTEAFF	TGTGCCAGCAGCTTCAGGTACACTGAAGCTTTCTTT
.	TRBV6-2/TRBV6-3	.	TRBJ1-4	CASSLKVATNEKLFF	TGTGCCAGCAGCTTAAAGGTGGCAACTAATGAAAAACTGTTTTTT
once	TRBV27	.	TRBJ2-3	CASAPRQYF	TGTGCCAGCGCCCCGCGGCAGTATTTT
once	TRBV2	.	TRBJ1-1	CATNTEAFF	TGTGCCACAAACACTGAAGCTTTCTTT
.	TRBV10-1	TRBD2	TRBJ2-3	CASSVKQLAGAGDTQYF	TGCGCCAGCAGTGTAAAACAACTAGCGGGAGCTGGAGATACGCAGTATTTT
.	TRBV23-1	TRBD1	TRBJ1-2	CASSQSDPRGPYGYTF	TGCGCCAGCAGTCAATCAGACCCCAGGGGGCCCTATGGCTACACCTTC
.	TRBV5-1	TRBD1	TRBJ1-2	CASSLGQGPNYGYTF	TGCGCCAGCAGCTTGGGACAGGGACCTAACTATGGCTACACCTTC
.	TRBV5-6	.	TRBJ2-7	CASSFRRVSYEQYF	TGTGCCAGCAGCTTCCGGCGGGTTAGCTACGAGCAGTACTTC
.	TRBV5-4	TRBD1	TRBJ1-5	CASSLGGTGGSQPQHF	TGTGCCAGCAGCTTGGGTGGGACAGGGGGCAGCCAGCCCCAGCATTTT
.	TRBV9	TRBD2	TRBJ2-7	CASSVGWRGDGEQYF	TGTGCCAGCAGCGTAGGGTGGCGGGGGGACGGCGAGCAGTACTTC
.	TRBV6-5	TRBD2	TRBJ2-7	CASSSSGRGVYEQYF	TGTGCCAGCAGCTCCTCCGGGCGGGGGGTCTACGAGCAGTACTTC
.	TRBV7-8	TRBD1	TRBJ1-2	CASSPDRTGGTGYTF	TGTGCCAGCAGCCCCGACAGGACAGGGGGGACGGGCTACACCTTC
once	TRBV20-1	.	TRBJ1-2	CSASFSNYGYTF	TGCAGTGCTAGTTTCTCTAACTATGGCTACACCTTC
.	TRBV5-1	.	TRBJ1-2	CASSLVPGPNYGYTF	TGCGCCAGCAGCTTGGTACCAGGGCCCAACTATGGCTACACCTTC
.	TRBV19	.	TRBJ1-1	CASSMLGGDTEAFF	TGTGCCAGTAGTATGTTGGGGGGGGACACTGAAGCTTTCTTT
.	TRBV14	.	TRBJ1-1	CASSQDVIHAGTEAFF	TGTGCCAGCAGCCAAGACGTGATACATGCGGGGACTGAAGCTTTCTTT
.	TRBV6-6	TRBD1	TRBJ1-2	CASSYPGGEGARGYTF	TGTGCCAGCAGTTACCCTGGGGGTGAGGGGGCGCGAGGCTACACCTTC
.	TRBV7-9	.	TRBJ2-5	CASNPGGGTQYF	TGTGCCAGCAACCCAGGAGGAGGGACCCAGTACTTC
.	TRBV12-5	TRBD1	TRBJ1-2	CASASRGQAGYTF	TGTGCTAGTGCCTCGAGGGGGCAAGCTGGCTACACCTTC
.	TRBV20-1	.	TRBJ1-2	CSARLNYGYTF	TGCAGTGCTAGGCTTAACTATGGCTACACCTTC
.	TRBV4-1	TRBD2	TRBJ2-7	CASSRFFTLAAPYEQYF	TGCGCCAGCAGCCGCTTCTTTACCCTAGCGGCACCCTACGAGCAGTACTTC
.	TRBV5-1	.	TRBJ1-1	CASSLVGGMNTEAFF	TGCGCCAGCAGCTTGGTAGGCGGCATGAACACTGAAGCTTTCTTT
.	TRBV18	.	TRBJ1-5	CASSRGSPGSFSQPQHF	TGTGCCAGCTCACGGGGCTCACCTGGGTCGTTCAGTCAGCCCCAGCATTTT
.	TRBV28	TRBD1	TRBJ2-1	CATRQGYHNEQFF	TGTGCCACTCGACAGGGGTATCACAATGAGCAGTTCTTC
.	TRBV27	.	TRBJ1-1	CASRGRATRLGTEAFF	TGTGCCAGCCGGGGCAGGGCCACCCGCTTGGGGACTGAAGCTTTCTTT
.	TRBV4-1	.	TRBJ1-1	CASSQEISLRYEAFF	TGCGCCAGCAGCCAAGAAATCTCCCTTCGGTATGAAGCTTTCTTT
.	TRBV6-5	TRBD1	TRBJ2-1	CASRGQLYNEQFF	TGTGCCAGCAGGGGACAGCTCTACAATGAGCAGTTCTTC
.	TRBV3-1/TRBV3-2	.	TRBJ1-2	CASSQVRSYGYTF	TGTGCCAGCAGCCAAGTCCGGAGTTATGGCTACACCTTC
.	TRBV11-2	.	TRBJ1-6	CASSLGRGLGNSPLHF	TGTGCCAGCAGCTTAGGGAGAGGGTTAGGTAATTCACCCCTCCACTTT
.	TRBV27	.	TRBJ2-7	CASGEGHTDEQYF	TGTGCCAGCGGTGAGGGACATACCGACGAGCAGTACTTC
.	TRBV7-9	.	TRBJ1-5	CASSLGTAQPQHF	TGTGCCAGCAGCTTAGGGACGGCCCAGCCCCAGCATTTT
.	TRBV19	TRBD1	TRBJ2-1	CASRTGGPSDEQFF	TGTGCCAGTAGGACAGGGGGCCCATCCGATGAGCAGTTCTTC
.	TRBV5-4	TRBD1	TRBJ1-2	CASSLGPDRAGGYTF	TGTGCCAGCAGCTTGGGTCCCGACAGGGCAGGAGGCTACACCTTC
.	TRBV29-1	TRBD1	TRBJ2-1	CSGAGTVRSSSYNEQFF	TGCAGCGGCGCCGGGACAGTACGATCCAGCTCCTACAATGAGCAGTTCTTC
.	TRBV5-1	.	TRBJ2-1	CASSWPGGDRSEQFF	TGCGCCAGCAGCTGGCCCGGGGGCGATCGGAGTGAGCAGTTCTTC
.	TRBV19	TRBD2	TRBJ2-5	CASRDSGLAEGRLTQYF	TGTGCCAGTAGGGACTCGGGTCTAGCGGAGGGGCGATTGACCCAGTACTTC
.	TRBV29-1	TRBD1	TRBJ1-1	CSVEGTGGGNTEAFF	TGCAGCGTTGAAGGGACAGGGGGGGGCAACACTGAAGCTTTCTTT
.	TRBV23-1	TRBD1	TRBJ1-5	CASSQCGQGAWQPQHF	TGCGCCAGCAGTCAATGCGGACAGGGGGCATGGCAGCCCCAGCATTTT
once	TRBV19	TRBD1	TRBJ2-1	CASSKTGEGFDYEQFF	TGTGCCAGTAGTAAAACAGGGGAAGGGTTTGATTATGAGCAGTTCTTC
.	TRBV9	.	TRBJ1-1	CASSVDGGTEAFF	TGTGCCAGCAGCGTAGACGGTGGGACTGAAGCTTTCTTT
.	TRBV12-3/TRBV12-4	.	TRBJ1-2	CASSLTSYGYTF	TGTGCCAGCAGTTTAACGTCTTATGGCTACACCTTC
once	TRBV9	.	TRBJ1-3	CASTGTPGNTIYF	TGTGCCAGCACCGGGACACCAGGAAACACCATATATTTT
.	TRBV18	.	TRBJ1-3	CASSPRTGPPRFSGNTIYF	TGTGCCAGCTCACCACGGACGGGGCCACCTCGATTCTCTGGAAACACCATATATTTT
once	TRBV14	.	TRBJ2-1	CASSQVLNNEQFF	TGTGCCAGCAGCCAAGTCCTGAACAATGAGCAGTTCTTC
.	TRBV3-1/TRBV3-2	.	TRBJ1-1	CASSQDRGTTVKAFF	TGTGCCAGCAGCCAAGACCGGGGGACGACGGTTAAGGCTTTCTTT
.	TRBV7-9	.	TRBJ1-2	CASSLEDPRYGYTF	TGTGCCAGCAGCTTAGAGGACCCACGCTATGGCTACACCTTC
.	TRBV28	.	TRBJ1-2	CASSTLRQGWANNYGYTF	TGTGCCAGCAGTACCCTTAGGCAGGGATGGGCGAATAACTATGGCTACACCTTC
.	TRBV18	TRBD1	TRBJ1-5	CASSPSVGTGGNQPQHF	TGTGCCAGCTCACCCTCGGTCGGGACAGGGGGTAATCAGCCCCAGCATTTT
once	TRBV7-9	TRBD2	TRBJ2-3	CASSSIAGGGDTQYF	TGTGCCAGCAGCTCGATAGCGGGGGGTGGAGATACGCAGTATTTT
.	TRBV11-2	TRBD1	TRBJ1-2	CASSAGQGAWDGYTF	TGTGCCAGCTCCGCGGGACAGGGTGCTTGGGATGGCTACACCTTC
.	TRBV7-2	TRBD2	TRBJ2-2	CASSLEAGANTGELFF	TGTGCCAGCAGCTTAGAAGCGGGGGCCAACACCGGGGAGCTGTTTTTT
.	TRBV6-5	.	TRBJ1-1	CASRPAGPKNTEAFF	TGTGCCAGCAGACCCGCCGGCCCCAAGAACACTGAAGCTTTCTTT
.	TRBV3-1/TRBV3-2	.	TRBJ2-3	CASSQDLGATDTQYF	TGTGCCAGCAGCCAAGATCTTGGCGCCACAGATACGCAGTATTTT
.	TRBV18	TRBD1	TRBJ2-6	CASLETGAGANVLTF	TGTGCCAGCTTGGAGACAGGGGCTGGGGCCAACGTCCTGACTTTC
once	TRBV10-3	.	TRBJ1-5	CAISDEGSNQPQHF	TGTGCCATCAGTGATGAGGGGAGCAATCAGCCCCAGCATTTT
.	TRBV5-4	.	TRBJ1-1	CASSASTVNTEAFF	TGTGCCAGCAGCGCCTCGACAGTGAACACTGAAGCTTTCTTT